The following is a T cell receptor beta chain sequence with its context. Its antigen is as yet unknown. TCRdb used MiXCR to reprocess the reads, holding one entry per CDR3 protein. The sample lists some 480,000 distinct CDR3 sequences, 25% to 35% occurring once. This sample is drawn from a study of T cell repertoires in cytomegalovirus infection. Study overall: HLA-C-restricted CMV epitopes, recently identified, and well-studied HLA-B-restricted ones were used by the study. Through public TCR beta signatures, both CMV infection and matching HLA type were indicated. The study's findings and limits: The study identified carriers of CMV plus the relevant HLA from cumulative public TCR beta family frequency. Ex vivo responses were dominated by HLA-C-restricted CMV-specific TCR beta clonotypes.

Germline lookup yields CDR1 MNHNS and CDR2 SASEGT. This CDR3 comprises 13 residues. After removal of 6 bases from V and 9 bases from J, the junction contained 5 bases not matched to a gene. This receptor was identified in a human donor in good health (CMV status not recorded). Some clones in this sample may be carry-over from other donors' samples. This chain joins TRBV6-1 and TRBJ2-3; 11 bases align to TRBD1. Material: cultured PBMCs, obtained from culture after CMV antigen stimulation. The CDR3 spells CASRSGTGGTQYF. The CDR3 coding sequence is TGTGCCAGCAGGTCCGGGACAGGGGGGACGCAGTATTTT.